These 29 T cell receptor beta chains originate from one sample sequenced in a study of T cells in localized non-small cell lung cancer. This table comes from immunoSEQ multiplex PCR, and its TCRdb copy is limited to in-frame clones, with some not included. Of fewer than 40,000 clones listed, 93% were seen once; the top ten hold less than 8%. Source: peripheral blood, taken before any cancer treatment. The receptor set was obtained from a female donor older than 55 with stage I lung adenocarcinoma.

This chain uses TRBV10-3 with TRBJ2-3; D is unresolved. The CDR3 runs 12 residues. Trimming removed 5 bases at V and 0 bases at J, with 3 bases between. Per germline, CDR1 ENHRY and CDR2 SYGVKD. The DNA for the CDR3 is TGTGCCATCAGTCGAAGCACAGATACGCAGTATTTT. Encoded protein: CAISRSTDTQYF.

This CDR3 reads CASSRPTGGTQPQHF. The DNA of the CDR3 is TGTGCCAGCAGTAGGCCGACAGGGGGTACTCAGCCCCAGCATTTT. V usage is TRBV28 and J usage is TRBJ1-5; 9 bases align to TRBD1. This CDR3 spans 15 amino acids. V lost 5 bases and J lost 6; bases outside the gene matches: 8. Germline CDR1 and CDR2: MDHEN and SYDVKM. Filled out from reference TRBV28 and TRBJ1-5, the complete variable domain reads DVKVTQSSRYLVKRTGEKVFLECVQDMDHENMFWYRQDPGLGLRLIYFSYDVKMKEKGDIPEGYSVSREKKERFSLILESASTNQTSMYLCASSRPTGGTQPQHFGDGTRLSIL.

This chain links TRBV13 with TRBJ2-3; D gene uncertain. The CDR3 sequence is 13 residues long. In germline, CDR1 is PRHDT, CDR2 FYEKMQ (reference sequence). Trimming shortened V by 5 bases and J by 5 bases, and 11 bases separated the two germline ends. CDR3 nucleotide sequence: TGTGCCAGCAGCCGGACCCGACGAGATACGCAGTATTTT. It specifies CASSRTRRDTQYF.

This clone was recorded once. The V and J genes are TRBV28 and TRBJ2-6; no firm D call. CDR1 MDHEN and CDR2 SYDVKM come from the germline V gene. Deletions cut 3 bases from V and 0 bases from J, with 6 bases between. The CDR3 is 15 residues long. For the CDR3, the DNA is TGTGCCAGCAGTTTCCCAGGCTCTGGGGCCAACGTCCTGACTTTC. Translation: CASSFPGSGANVLTF.

The genes are TRBV29-1 and TRBJ2-7, with D hard to call. V lost 1 base, J lost 3 bases, and 10 bases lay in between. The length of the CDR3 is 13 residues. CDR1 and CDR2 from the germline V gene are SQVTM and ANQGSEA. The CDR3 region is CSVEGAASYEQYF. CDR3 sequence (DNA): TGCAGCGTTGAAGGTGCGGCTAGCTACGAGCAGTACTTC.

The J gene is TRBJ2-2, the V gene TRBV7-3; D not certain. Per germline, CDR1 SGHTA and CDR2 FQGTGA. V lost 0 bases to trimming and J lost 0 bases, with 8 bases between them. The CDR3 totals 16 residues. The CDR3 region is CASSLTSASNTGELFF. As DNA, the CDR3 is TGTGCCAGCAGCTTAACATCCGCCTCGAACACCGGGGAGCTGTTTTTT.

V is TRBV6-1 and J is TRBJ2-7; D may be TRBD1 (6 bases). V was pared by 11 bases and J by 5 bases, with 19 bases between. This CDR3 comprises 13 residues. CDR1 is MNHNS and CDR2 is SASEGT in the germline V gene. The CDR3 DNA is TGTGCCCCCGCCAGGGGCACTTTCCACGAGCAGTACGTC. Protein sequence: CAPARGTFHEQYV.

The CDR3 DNA follows: TGTGCCAGCAGACCCCAGCCAACGAACACTGAAGCTTTCTTT. It translates to CASRPQPTNTEAFF. This chain joins TRBV7-3 and TRBJ1-1; D uncertain. Germline loops: CDR1 SGHTA, CDR2 FQGTGA. The CDR3 has 14 amino acids. Trimming removed 6 bases at V and 1 base at J, with 12 bases between.

This rearrangement joins TRBV5-1 to TRBJ2-5; D might be TRBD2 (6 bases). Trimming cost V 4 bases and J 1 base, with 14 bases left between them. This CDR3 has 15 residues. CDR1 and CDR2 (germline): SGHRS, YFSETQ. The CDR3 DNA reads TGCGCCAGCAGCGGGGGGATGGGGCCCCAAGAGACCCAGTACTTC. Encoded protein: CASSGGMGPQETQYF. Full variable domain (outside the CDR3, taken from reference TRBV5-1 and TRBJ2-5): KAGVTQTPRYLIKTRGQQVTLSCSPISGHRSVSWYQQTPGQGLQFLFEYFSETQRNKGNFPGRFSGRQFSNSRSEMNVSTLELGDSALYLCASSGGMGPQETQYFGPGTRLLVL.

This clone is a singleton in its sample. This rearrangement joins TRBV9 to TRBJ2-2; D possibly uses TRBD1 or TRBD2 (5 bases each). CDR1 is SGDLS, CDR2 YYNGEE, per germline. The CDR3 covers 14 residues. The V end was cut by 2 bases, the J end by 5 bases, with 10 bases between. CDR3 nucleotides: TGTGCCAGCAGCGTTGGGGGTTTTACCGGGGAGCTGTTTTTT. This gives the protein CASSVGGFTGELFF.

This clone was detected once. The chain has TRBV4-1 and TRBJ2-5, with 9 bases identical to TRBD2. CDR3 size: 14 residues. Looked up from germline, CDR1 is MGHRA and CDR2 is YSYEKL. J gave up 3 bases and V 1 base, and 0 bases lay outside the gene matches. CDR3 protein: CASSQGLAEETQYF. Here the CDR3 DNA reads TGCGCCAGCAGCCAAGGACTAGCGGAAGAGACCCAGTACTTC.

The gene calls are TRBV28 and TRBJ1-2; 7 bases map to TRBD1. J was trimmed by 4 bases and V by 6 bases; bases with no gene match: 23. Germline V gene lookup returns CDR1 MDHEN and CDR2 SYDVKM. CDR3 size: 19 residues. CDR3 protein: CASSLPHNRGGMVIYGYTF. CDR3 nucleotides: TGTGCCAGCAGCCTCCCCCACAACAGGGGAGGTATGGTTATCTATGGCTACACCTTC.

V and J are TRBV5-1 and TRBJ1-2, with 11 bases that match TRBD1. This CDR3 has 14 amino acids. Trimming took 5 bases from V and 8 from J; bases not matched to a gene: 8. From germline, CDR1 is SGHRS and CDR2 YFSETQ. CDR3 in amino acids: CASRSGQGASGYTF. CDR3 in DNA: TGCGCCAGCAGATCTGGACAGGGGGCATCCGGCTACACCTTC.

The chain has TRBV4-3 and TRBJ2-1; 9 nucleotides match TRBD2. Germline lookup yields CDR1 LGHNA and CDR2 YSLEER. CDR3 size: 20 residues. Losses at the gene ends were 0 bases for V and 0 bases for J; bases not matched to a gene: 12. This chain's CDR3 is CASSQEAYLLAGGSYNEQFF. The CDR3 nucleotides read TGCGCCAGCAGCCAAGAGGCCTACCTACTAGCGGGCGGCTCCTACAATGAGCAGTTCTTC.

The J gene is TRBJ1-1, the V gene TRBV7-9; D not resolved. CDR3 length: 14 amino acids. CDR1 SEHNR and CDR2 FQNEAQ come from the germline V gene (reference sequence). Trimming took off 4 bases at V and 2 bases at J, with 11 bases between the two ends. CDR3 sequence reads: CASSSTRINTEAFF. The CDR3 coding sequence is TGTGCCAGCAGCTCCACCAGGATCAACACTGAAGCTTTCTTT.

The rearrangement joins TRBV19 to TRBJ2-5, with a weak D call TRBD2 (5 bases). The CDR3 loop spans 14 amino acids. V gave up 6 bases and J gave up 4 bases, with 15 bases separating them. Per the germline V gene, CDR1 is LNHDA and CDR2 is SQIVND (reference sequence). The CDR3 bases are TGTGCCAGTAGCCCCCCTGGAGAGGGAGAGACCCAGTACTTC. Its translation is CASSPPGEGETQYF.

There are a few counts of this clone. The rearrangement links TRBV4-3 to TRBJ1-6, with D possibly being TRBD1 (5 bases). This CDR3 has 15 amino acids. Trimming took 5 bases from V and 1 from J, leaving 9 bases between them. Germline V gene data show CDR1 as LGHNA and CDR2 as YSLEER. Here the CDR3 reads CASSGARSYNSPLHF. CDR3 nucleotide sequence: TGCGCCAGCAGCGGGGCGAGGTCCTATAATTCACCCCTCCACTTT.

J is TRBJ2-7 and V is TRBV6-5, with D possibly being TRBD2 (5 bases). This CDR3 has 13 amino acids. Germline CDR1 is MNHEY and CDR2 is SVGAGI. The germline V and J ends were trimmed by 6 bases and 0 bases, with 9 bases remaining between them. CDR3 DNA sequence: TGTGCCAGCAGCGGGGTAAACTCCTACGAGCAGTACGTC. It specifies CASSGVNSYEQYV.

V usage is TRBV5-1 and J usage is TRBJ2-7; 8 bases are a match to TRBD1. Unmatched junction bases numbered 5, after V lost 4 bases and J lost 2 bases. The length of the CDR3 is 14 residues. Germline CDR1 is SGHRS and CDR2 is YFSETQ. Here the CDR3 reads CASSHGDRTYEQYF. The DNA for the CDR3 is TGCGCCAGCAGCCACGGGGACAGGACCTACGAGCAGTACTTC.

This chain uses TRBV28 with TRBJ1-5; D is undetermined. Germline V gene data show CDR1 as MDHEN and CDR2 as SYDVKM. This CDR3 spans 14 amino acids. V was trimmed by 7 bases and J by 5 bases, leaving 15 bases between them. CDR3 sequence (DNA): TGTGCCAGCACCATGGGTGTGATGGATCAGCCCCAGCATTTT. Protein: CASTMGVMDQPQHF.

This chain links TRBV6-1 with TRBJ2-3; no firm D call. CDR1 MNHNS and CDR2 SASEGT come from the germline V gene. The length of the CDR3 is 14 residues. V was pared by 4 bases and J by 3 bases, with 11 bases between. The DNA for the CDR3 is TGTGCCAGCAGTGGGTTATCTGAGACAGATACGCAGTATTTT. This sequence encodes CASSGLSETDTQYF.

The chain joins TRBV20-1 to TRBJ1-2; D not certain. CDR3 length equals 11 residues. Germline values: CDR1 DFQATT, CDR2 SNEGSKA (reference sequence). The CDR3 sequence: CSDRASRVDTF. Here the CDR3 DNA reads TGCAGCGACCGGGCCTCCCGGGTTGACACCTTC.

This clone was recorded only once. The chain is built from TRBV7-2 and TRBJ1-1, with D hard to call. Germline V gene data show CDR1 as SGHTA and CDR2 as FQGNSA. This CDR3 has 13 residues. The V and J ends lost 8 bases and 1 base respectively, with 11 bases between them. CDR3 DNA sequence: TGTGCCAGCGCTATCCAGGAGAACACTGAAGCTTTCTTT. Residues: CASAIQENTEAFF. The full variable domain, in which reference TRBV7-2 and TRBJ1-1 provide the parts outside the CDR3, is GAGVSQSPSNKVTEKGKDVELRCDPISGHTALYWYRQSLGQGLEFLIYFQGNSAPDKSGLPSDRFSAERTGGSVSTLTIQRTQQEDSAVYLCASAIQENTEAFFGQGTRLTVV.

The chain recombines TRBV28 with TRBJ1-1, with no clear D. CDR3 length equals 13 residues. The germline V gene encodes CDR1 MDHEN and CDR2 SYDVKM. With 11 bases removed from V and 1 base from J, the gap between germline ends came to 14 bases. The CDR3 sequence: CAAEGTPNTEAFF. Here the CDR3 DNA reads TGTGCCGCTGAGGGCACACCGAACACTGAAGCTTTCTTT.

The chain combines TRBV6-1 with TRBJ2-5; 10 positions match TRBD1. The junction had 2 bases not matched to a gene; V was cut back by 2 bases and J by 5 bases. The CDR3 is 14 residues long. CDR1 MNHNS and CDR2 SASEGT come from the germline V gene. CDR3 region: CASSELGQGETQYF. DNA for the CDR3: TGTGCCAGCAGTGAACTGGGACAGGGGGAGACCCAGTACTTC.

This sequence joins TRBV6-1 and TRBJ2-5; 9 nucleotides line up with TRBD2. With V trimmed by 7 bases and J by 4 bases, 7 bases remained unmatched. Germline loops: CDR1 MNHNS, CDR2 SASEGT. CDR3 length: 14 amino acids. CDR3 nucleotide sequence: TGTGCCAGCATGGAGCGGGGGGAACGAGAGACCCAGTACTTC. This sequence encodes CASMERGERETQYF.

This sequence joins TRBV28 and TRBJ1-3; D is uncertain. The CDR3 is 15 amino acids. V lost 5 bases and J lost 0, with 11 bases in between. Germline V gene lookup returns CDR1 MDHEN and CDR2 SYDVKM. The CDR3 nucleotides read TGTGCCAGCAGTCTTCGACGTATCTCTGGAAACACCATATATTTT. Residues: CASSLRRISGNTIYF.

This chain uses TRBV18 with TRBJ2-1; 9 positions match TRBD2. Germline CDR1 reads KGHSH; CDR2 reads LQKENI. This CDR3 region has 17 residues. V was pared by 3 bases and J by 5 bases, with 11 bases of the junction left unmatched. CDR3 bases: TGTGCCAGCTCACCTCGCCTAGCGGGGTTCACGGACAATGAGCAGTTCTTC. Its protein is CASSPRLAGFTDNEQFF.

Comment on this clone: Compared with germline, one end of the junction differs, possibly owing to a read error. V and J are TRBV9 and TRBJ1-1; perhaps TRBD1 as D (6 bases). Germline CDR1 and CDR2: SGDLS and YYNGEE. The CDR3 extends over 16 amino acids. CDR3 nucleotide sequence: TGTGCCAGCGGCGTAGGTACAGGGCACATGAACACTGAAGCTTTCTTT. Its translation: CASGVGTGHMNTEAFF.